The rows below give T cell receptor beta chains drawn from one sample of a study of cytomegalovirus exposure and HLA in healthy donors. Libraries were prepared by immunoSEQ multiplex PCR; TCRdb keeps only in-frame clonotypes and omits some of them. The table shows 150,000 to 200,000 clones, with more than 65% occurring only once. Source material: PBMCs. These receptors were collected from a woman aged 25-40 years in good health and CMV-seronegative. The CDR3 runs from the conserved cysteine through the conserved F or W. D genes are given only for firm matches. Clone size is given for some rows only: seen once, a few or many times, or a class if the clone is expanded.

j_gene | d_gene | abundance | v_gene | CDR3aa | CDR3nt
TRBJ2-3 | TRBD2 | once | TRBV5-1 | CASSLMSSGGSDTQYF | TGCGCCAGCAGCTTGATGTCTAGCGGGGGATCAGATACGCAGTATTTT
TRBJ1-5 | - | few | TRBV9 | CASSVVDRYSNQPQHF | TGTGCCAGCAGCGTAGTAGACAGGTATAGCAATCAGCCCCAGCATTTT
TRBJ1-2 | - | - | TRBV6-5 | CASSYDGTTYGYTF | TGTGCCAGCAGTTACGACGGGACAACCTATGGCTACACCTTC
TRBJ2-2 | TRBD2 | few | TRBV6-4 | CASSRTGAGPNTGELFF | TGTGCCAGCAGCCGCACCGGAGCGGGGCCGAACACCGGGGAGCTGTTTTTT
TRBJ2-2 | TRBD1 | - | TRBV6-5 | CASRDRGHTGELFF | TGTGCCAGCAGGGACAGGGGGCACACCGGGGAGCTGTTTTTT
TRBJ1-1 | - | few | TRBV28 | CASSLVVGLTEAFF | TGTGCCAGCAGTTTGGTCGTGGGGCTCACTGAAGCTTTCTTT
TRBJ2-5 | - | - | TRBV4-3 | CASSQGTGYQETQYF | TGCGCCAGCAGCCAAGGAACAGGCTACCAAGAGACCCAGTACTTC
TRBJ1-1 | - | - | TRBV30 | CAWSLGRGTEAFF | TGTGCCTGGAGTTTGGGCCGGGGTACTGAAGCTTTCTTT
TRBJ1-2 | - | - | TRBV5-1 | CASSSEDSLNGYTF | TGCGCCAGCAGCTCCGAGGACAGTCTTAATGGCTACACCTTC
TRBJ2-4 | - | few | TRBV5-1 | CASPAGQNIQYF | TGCGCCAGCCCGGCAGGGCAAAACATTCAGTACTTC
TRBJ1-2 | - | - | TRBV5-4 | CASSLDTASGYGYTF | TGTGCCAGCAGCTTGGATACAGCCAGTGGCTATGGCTACACCTTC
TRBJ2-1 | TRBD2 | once | TRBV9 | CASSEGLAIGHEQFF | TGTGCCAGCAGCGAGGGACTAGCGATAGGTCATGAGCAGTTCTTC
TRBJ2-7 | TRBD2 | - | TRBV5-1 | CASSRGTSGSYEQYF | TGCGCCAGCAGCCGTGGGACTAGCGGATCCTACGAGCAGTACTTC
TRBJ2-2 | - | - | TRBV2 | CASSGGLGTGELFF | TGTGCCAGCAGTGGGGGCTTGGGCACCGGGGAGCTGTTTTTT
TRBJ1-2 | TRBD1 | - | TRBV2 | CASSQDRVAYGYPF | TGTGCCAGCAGTCAGGACAGGGTTGCCTATGGCTACCCCTTC
TRBJ2-7 | - | - | TRBV27 | CASSYGSGFSYEQYF | TGTGCCAGCAGTTATGGCTCGGGGTTCTCCTACGAGCAGTACTTC
TRBJ1-4 | - | - | TRBV7-9 | CASSLFGNEKLFF | TGTGCCAGCAGCTTATTCGGGAATGAAAAACTGTTTTTT
TRBJ1-1 | - | - | TRBV6-1 | CAIRGRGNTEAFF | TGTGCCATCAGAGGCCGGGGGAACACTGAAGCTTTCTTT
TRBJ2-5 | - | few | TRBV6-5 | CASSSPGHPGGETQYF | TGTGCCAGCAGTTCCCCGGGACACCCGGGCGGCGAGACCCAGTACTTC
TRBJ1-2 | - | once | TRBV27 | CASSFGGKYGYTF | TGTGCCAGCAGTTTTGGAGGGAAATATGGCTACACCTTC
TRBJ2-5 | TRBD1 | - | TRBV6-6 | CASSLIQGAWGETQYF | TGTGCCAGCAGTTTAATACAGGGGGCTTGGGGAGAGACCCAGTACTTC
TRBJ2-3 | - | - | TRBV11-2 | CASSFATREDTQYF | TGTGCCAGCAGCTTCGCGACTCGTGAAGATACGCAGTATTTT
TRBJ1-6 | - | - | TRBV14 | CASSQDPGPIHSPLHF | TGTGCCAGCAGCCAAGATCCAGGGCCCATTCATTCACCCCTCCACTTT
TRBJ1-1 | - | - | TRBV6-5 | CASSYSNGLNTEAFF | TGTGCCAGCAGTTACTCGAACGGTCTGAACACTGAAGCTTTCTTT
TRBJ1-4 | TRBD1 | - | TRBV7-8 | CASRYSGQGSEKLFF | TGTGCCAGCAGATACTCGGGACAGGGAAGCGAAAAACTGTTTTTT
TRBJ1-2 | - | - | TRBV5-1 | CASSLGDRTIRFNYGYTF | TGCGCCAGCAGCTTGGGCGACAGGACGATTAGATTTAACTATGGCTACACCTTC
TRBJ2-1 | TRBD2 | - | TRBV11-3 | CASSFGLAVRNEQFF | TGTGCCAGCAGCTTCGGACTAGCGGTCCGGAATGAGCAGTTCTTC
TRBJ1-5 | TRBD1 | - | TRBV12-5 | CASGRGTGALHF | TGTGCTAGTGGCCGAGGGACAGGGGCTCTTCATTTT
TRBJ2-1 | TRBD1 | - | TRBV5-1 | CASSLDQGAGGKQFF | TGCGCCAGCAGCTTGGATCAGGGGGCCGGGGGTAAGCAGTTCTTC
TRBJ1-1 | - | - | TRBV19 | CASSQGLGNTEAFF | TGTGCCAGTAGTCAGGGGTTAGGCAACACTGAAGCTTTCTTT
TRBJ2-7 | TRBD2 | - | TRBV7-9 | CASSLALGLAGYEQYF | TGTGCCAGCAGCTTAGCACTGGGACTAGCAGGCTACGAGCAGTACTTC
TRBJ2-2 | - | - | TRBV7-9 | CASSFWSGTGELFF | TGTGCCAGCAGCTTCTGGAGTGGCACCGGGGAGCTGTTTTTT
TRBJ2-3 | - | few | TRBV4-1 | CASSPPTGIDTQYF | TGCGCCAGCAGTCCACCTACCGGGATAGATACGCAGTATTTT
TRBJ1-1 | - | - | TRBV29-1 | CSVSRGGTEAFF | TGCAGCGTCTCTCGGGGGGGCACTGAAGCTTTCTTT
TRBJ1-6 | - | - | TRBV10-3 | CATNPSGYNSPLHF | TGTGCCACCAACCCCTCGGGCTATAATTCACCCCTCCACTTT
TRBJ1-2 | - | - | TRBV18 | CASSLDRPNYGYTF | TGTGCCAGCTCACTTGACAGGCCTAACTATGGCTACACCTTC
TRBJ2-1 | - | - | TRBV6-5 | CASSSTREQFF | TGTGCCAGCAGTTCGACTCGTGAGCAGTTCTTC
TRBJ2-7 | TRBD1 | - | TRBV10-3 | CAITRDRGAEQYF | TGTGCCATCACCAGAGACAGGGGGGCCGAGCAGTACTTC
TRBJ2-7 | - | - | TRBV5-6 | CASSSPGLIYEQYF | TGTGCCAGCAGTAGTCCGGGACTTATCTACGAGCAGTACTTC
TRBJ2-7 | TRBD2 | once | TRBV11-2 | CASSFLPSGGSYEQYF | TGTGCCAGCAGCTTCCTCCCTAGCGGAGGATCTTACGAGCAGTACTTC
TRBJ1-5 | - | - | TRBV19 | CASSPSGVGRRASGNQPQHF | TGTGCCAGTAGTCCCTCTGGGGTAGGGCGGAGGGCGAGTGGCAATCAGCCCCAGCATTTT